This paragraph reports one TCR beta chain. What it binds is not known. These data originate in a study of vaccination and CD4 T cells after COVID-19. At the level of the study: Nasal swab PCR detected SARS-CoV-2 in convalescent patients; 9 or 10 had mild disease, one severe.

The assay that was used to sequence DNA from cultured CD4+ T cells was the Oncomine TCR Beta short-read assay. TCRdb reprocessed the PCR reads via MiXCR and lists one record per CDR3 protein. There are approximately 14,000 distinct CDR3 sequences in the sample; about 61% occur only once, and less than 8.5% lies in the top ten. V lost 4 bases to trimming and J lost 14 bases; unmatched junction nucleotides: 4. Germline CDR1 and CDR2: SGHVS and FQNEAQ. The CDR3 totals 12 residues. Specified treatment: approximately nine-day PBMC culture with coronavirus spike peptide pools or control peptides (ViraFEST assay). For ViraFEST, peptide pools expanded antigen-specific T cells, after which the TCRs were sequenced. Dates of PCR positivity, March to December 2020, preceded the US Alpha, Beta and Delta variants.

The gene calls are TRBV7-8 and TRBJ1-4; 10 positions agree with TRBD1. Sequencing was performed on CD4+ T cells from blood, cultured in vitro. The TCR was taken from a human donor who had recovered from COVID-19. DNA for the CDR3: TGTGCCAGCAGCTCCGGACAGGGGGGCCTGTTTTTT. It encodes CASSSGQGGLFF.